This T cell receptor beta chain was captured by sequencing in a study of cytomegalovirus exposure and HLA in healthy donors. Study-wide results and caveats: Most TCR sequences proved rare, with some public TCRs found in many donors.

60 Vbeta and 13 Jbeta primers were used in PCR. Only in-frame clones appear in the TCRdb table, and some are missing; sequencing was by immunoSEQ multiplex PCR. This table has about 91,000 clones, around nine tenths appearing once. Details on this clone: What it binds is not known.

The clonotype comes from a man in his thirties or forties in good health and CMV-seropositive. Input material: PBMCs.

The DNA for the CDR3 is TGTGCCAGCAGCCCCAGCCTAGATACTAGGGGGCTAGGAGATACGCAGTATTTT. Encoded protein: CASSPSLDTRGLGDTQYF. The V call is TRBV9, the J call TRBJ2-3; 7 bases line up with TRBD1. J gave up 5 bases and V 4 bases, and 19 bases lay outside the gene matches. CDR3 length: 18 residues. Germline V gives CDR1 SGDLS, CDR2 YYNGEE.